One T cell receptor beta chain is described in this entry. This entry comes from a study of blood T cell repertoires in COVID-19. Overall study context: Sites in the United States, Italy and Spain provided acute and convalescent COVID-19 samples. The analysed material was cDNA or gDNA that came from T cells, B-cell-depleted T cells, or PBMCs.

Per the germline V gene, CDR1 is SQVTM and CDR2 is ANQGSEA. The CDR3 is made up of 18 amino acids. Trimming removed 4 bases from V and 2 bases from J, with 25 bases in between. How the authors handled the data: Researchers report that nucleated cell counts were estimated from reference gene primer amplification. TCRdb keeps only in-frame clones here, not all; method: immunoSEQ multiplex PCR. V and J calls and clone size follow that table, whereas D and trimming were derived from the DNA. Altogether some 95,000 clones are present, nearly 90% being singletons, with the ten largest covering 3.5% to 5.5%.

Material: peripheral blood. The source is a man aged 70 or older with acute or convalescent COVID-19. V usage is TRBV29-1 and J usage is TRBJ2-3, with D perhaps TRBD1 (6 bases). CDR3 region: CSVGGWTVTQPPTDTQYF. CDR3 sequence (DNA): TGCAGCGTTGGAGGGTGGACAGTTACTCAACCACCCACAGATACGCAGTATTTT.